This T cell receptor beta chain was captured by sequencing in a study of T cells in Graves' hyperthyroidism and ophthalmopathy. From RNA transcripts, TCR beta CDR3 regions were amplified. Carried out on the TCR CDR3, a first-round RT-PCR used the HTBI primer set. TCRdb redid the calling of the multiplex PCR reads with MiXCR, one entry per CDR3 protein. Seen here are around 300,000 distinct CDR3 sequences, 14% observed once, and the top ten hold around 23%. Between the trimmed V and J ends, which lost 5 bases and 3 bases, there was a span of 14 bases. Germline CDR1 reads SGHAT; CDR2 reads FQDESV (reference sequence). This CDR3 has 14 amino acids. Concerning this clonotype itself: One base away lies a much larger clone, so this may be a sequencing read error.

Sequencing input: blood. V and J are TRBV11-1 and TRBJ2-7; D gene uncertain. The clonotype originates from a woman between 25 and 40 years old with Graves' hyperthyroidism. The DNA for the CDR3 is TGTGCCAGCAGCCATCTCGGTTTCTACTACGAGCAGTACTTC. Its translation is CASSHLGFYYEQYF.